These 28 T cell receptor beta chains originate from one sample sequenced in a study of T cells in Graves' hyperthyroidism and ophthalmopathy. It was RNA transcripts that yielded the amplified TCR beta CDR3 regions. First-round RT-PCR targeting the TCR CDR3 was performed with the HTBI primer set. TCRdb re-analysed the multiplex PCR reads in MiXCR, keeping a single row per CDR3 protein. The table records about 400,000 distinct CDR3 sequences, about 14% of them present only once. Sequencing was performed on blood. These receptors originate from a woman aged 25-40 years with Graves' ophthalmopathy.

This clonotype was seen ten or more times. The rearrangement uses TRBV18 and TRBJ2-1; D uncertain. The CDR3 contains 14 residues. Germline V gene data show CDR1 as KGHSH and CDR2 as LQKENI. Trimming pared 3 bases from V and 5 bases from J, leaving 11 bases between. The CDR3 region is CASSPSGIDNEQFF. In nucleotides, the CDR3 is TGTGCCAGCTCACCTTCAGGTATCGACAATGAGCAGTTCTTC.

This clonotype was seen at least ten times. V usage is TRBV12-5 and J usage is TRBJ2-1; 12 bases map to TRBD2. The trim removed 5 bases at V and 10 bases at J, leaving 15 bases unmatched. This CDR3 has 17 amino acids. Germline V gene lookup returns CDR1 LGHNT and CDR2 FRNRAP. CDR3 sequence reads: CASGTSMASGGAGEQFF. The CDR3 DNA reads as TGTGCTAGTGGTACATCTATGGCTAGCGGGGGGGCAGGGGAGCAGTTCTTC.

This clonotype turned up a few times. The CDR3 region has the DNA TGTGCCAGCAGCACCCCTAACAGATCAGGAAACACCATATATTTT. This gives the protein CASSTPNRSGNTIYF. The chain carries TRBV7-9 and TRBJ1-3; no definite D call. Trimming cost V 5 bases and J 4 bases, with 15 bases left between them. In germline, CDR1 is SEHNR, CDR2 FQNEAQ (reference sequence). The CDR3 is made up of 15 amino acids.

This clonotype appeared many times. The CDR3 sequence is CAWSPAVPETQYF. DNA of the CDR3: TGTGCCTGGAGTCCAGCTGTCCCGGAGACCCAGTACTTC. The chain has TRBV30 and TRBJ2-5; no definite D call. The CDR3 length is 13 residues. Germline V gene sequence: CDR1 GTSNPN, CDR2 SVGIG (reference sequence). Between the trimmed V and J ends, which lost 2 bases and 5 bases, there was a span of 12 bases.

A remark on this clonotype: One base away lies a much larger clone, so this may be a sequencing read error. The chain links TRBV7-2 to TRBJ2-7; 8 bases match TRBD2. The V gene's germline CDR1 is SGHTA and CDR2 FQGNSA. The CDR3 extends over 14 amino acids. The DNA for the CDR3 is TGTGCCGGCAGCCAGAGCGGGGGATTCTACGAGCAGTACTTC. Translating it yields CAGSQSGGFYEQYF.

Worth noting for this clonotype: This may stem from a read error, because a much larger clone lies one nucleotide away. This chain links TRBV4-2 with TRBJ2-5, with a possible D match to TRBD1 (5 bases). The end of the DNA aligns better with TRBJ2-1, so the J call may be wrong. Germline assignment: CDR1 LGHNA and CDR2 YNFKEQ. The length of the CDR3 is 14 residues. The CDR3 nucleotides read TGTGCCAGCAGCCAAGTAATGGGGCAAGAGACCCAGTTCTTC. Its translation: CASSQVMGQETQFF.

This clonotype was seen repeatedly, ten times or more. J is TRBJ2-7 and V is TRBV7-2; D gene unclear. Trimming pared 5 bases from V and 6 bases from J, leaving 17 bases between. CDR3 length: 14 residues. The germline CDR1 and CDR2 sequences are SGHTA and FQGNSA. The CDR3 loop reads CASSPLPRGTEQYF. The DNA of the CDR3 is TGTGCCAGCAGCCCATTGCCCCGAGGCACCGAGCAGTACTTC.

This clonotype was counted many times. The chain couples TRBV28 to TRBJ2-3; TRBD2 matches at 9 bases. Germline CDR1 MDHEN, CDR2 SYDVKM. The CDR3 covers 15 residues. The V segment lost 5 bases and the J segment 4 bases; nucleotides outside the gene matches: 7. This CDR3 is CASSGASGEADTQYF. For the CDR3, the DNA is TGTGCCAGCAGTGGGGCTAGCGGGGAGGCAGATACGCAGTATTTT. Complete variable domain (other parts from reference TRBV28 and TRBJ2-3): DVKVTQSSRYLVKRTGEKVFLECVQDMDHENMFWYRQDPGLGLRLIYFSYDVKMKEKGDIPEGYSVSREKKERFSLILESASTNQTSMYLCASSGASGEADTQYFGPGTRLTVL.

This clonotype was detected only a few times. This sequence joins TRBV4-2 and TRBJ1-5, with D uncertain. V lost 0 bases, J lost 1 base, and 10 bases lay in between. Germline values: CDR1 LGHNA, CDR2 YNFKEQ. This CDR3 spans 16 amino acids. Here the CDR3 DNA reads TGTGCCAGCAGCCAAGATCTGTCCGGGAGCAATCAGCCCCAGCATTTT. This encodes CASSQDLSGSNQPQHF.

V gene TRBV10-3 combines with J gene TRBJ1-3; 7 bases map to TRBD1. The CDR3 is made up of 15 amino acids. Germline V gene sequence: CDR1 ENHRY, CDR2 SYGVKD. V lost 9 bases to trimming and J lost 4 bases; unmatched junction nucleotides: 12. The CDR3 loop is CAMVSPGQQGNTIYF. DNA for the CDR3: TGTGCCATGGTTTCCCCGGGACAGCAGGGAAACACCATATATTTT.

This clonotype was observed a handful of times. The chain uses TRBV29-1 and TRBJ2-7, with D perhaps TRBD1 (5 bases). Trimming took off 3 bases at V and 6 bases at J, with 21 bases between the two ends. The CDR3 runs 15 residues. CDR1 and CDR2 from the germline V gene are SQVTM and ANQGSEA. CDR3 DNA: TGCAGCGTTGAGTCCAGGGAAAAACCTTCTTTCGAGCAGTACTTC. It encodes CSVESREKPSFEQYF.

This clonotype was seen many times. CDR3 nucleotides: TGTGCCAGCAGTGAAGAGGAGGCAGGGCCGTTAGCTAACTATGGCTACACCTTC. Its protein is CASSEEEAGPLANYGYTF. V usage is TRBV2 and J usage is TRBJ1-2; D perhaps matches TRBD1 (5 bases). The CDR3 is made up of 18 amino acids. The V gene lost 1 base and the J gene lost 0 bases, with 18 bases spanning the gap. CDR1 and CDR2 from the germline V gene are SNHLY and FYNNEI.

Details on this clonotype: This may be a read error: a much more frequent sequence differs by one nucleotide. Because the CDR3 is missing its conserved closing phenylalanine or tryptophan, this is likely a read error. This sequence joins TRBV29-1 and TRBJ2-5; D unresolved. Germline-derived CDR1 and CDR2 are SQVTM and ANQGSEA. V shed 8 bases and J shed 5 bases, with 15 bases lying between them. The CDR3 covers 12 residues. CDR3 sequence (DNA): TGCAGCAAAACCGACACCCGGGAGACCCAGTACTGC. Its protein product is CSKTDTRETQYC.

This clonotype was counted at least ten times. The chain recombines TRBV5-1 with TRBJ2-1, with 7 positions matching TRBD2. The germline V gene has CDR1 SGHRS and CDR2 YFSETQ. V was clipped by 4 bases and J by 1 base; unmatched bases: 5. The CDR3 totals 15 residues. CDR3 sequence: CASSRREGSYNEQFF. CDR3 DNA: TGCGCCAGCAGCCGCAGGGAGGGGTCCTACAATGAGCAGTTCTTC.

In this sample, this clonotype turned up many times. V gene TRBV7-3 combines with J gene TRBJ1-1; TRBD1 might be the D (5 bases). Germline CDR1 SGHTA, CDR2 FQGTGA. The CDR3 contains 17 residues. V dropped 2 bases and J dropped 0 bases, with 16 bases sitting between them. The CDR3 region has the DNA TGTGCCAGCAGCTTAGGAGGGGTAGGAAACATGAACACTGAAGCTTTCTTT. Its protein product is CASSLGGVGNMNTEAFF.

This clonotype showed up just once. The chain employs TRBV5-1 and TRBJ1-1; possible D gene TRBD1, 5 bases. The CDR3 spans 13 residues. CDR1 and CDR2 from the germline V gene are SGHRS and YFSETQ. V was trimmed by 4 bases and J by 4 bases, leaving 11 bases between them. This CDR3 is CASSGASGTEAFF. CDR3 DNA: TGCGCCAGCAGCGGGGCTTCGGGCACTGAAGCTTTCTTT. The full variable domain, in which reference TRBV5-1 and TRBJ1-1 provide the parts outside the CDR3, is KAGVTQTPRYLIKTRGQQVTLSCSPISGHRSVSWYQQTPGQGLQFLFEYFSETQRNKGNFPGRFSGRQFSNSRSEMNVSTLELGDSALYLCASSGASGTEAFFGQGTRLTVV.

The sample holds a few counts of this clonotype. This chain connects TRBV24-1 to TRBJ2-2, with 11 bases matching TRBD2. This CDR3 region has 18 residues. The germline V gene encodes CDR1 KGHDR and CDR2 SFDVKD. The junction had 7 bases not matched to a gene; V was cut back by 2 bases and J by 3 bases. This chain's CDR3 is CATSDWASGGRDTGELFF. In DNA, the CDR3 is TGTGCCACCAGTGATTGGGCTAGCGGGGGGCGTGACACCGGGGAGCTGTTTTTT.

This clonotype was counted many times. The rearrangement joins TRBV30 to TRBJ1-1, with D perhaps TRBD1 (6 bases). The germline gives CDR1 GTSNPN, CDR2 SVGIG (reference sequence). CDR3 length equals 12 residues. V was clipped by 5 bases and J by 11 bases, with 18 bases between them. The CDR3 coding sequence is TGTGCCTGGGCAACAGGGTATTATAAGGCTTTCTTT. It codes for CAWATGYYKAFF.

This chain links TRBV7-3 with TRBJ2-7; TRBD2 is a possible D gene (7 bases). Germline V gene sequence: CDR1 SGHTA, CDR2 FQGTGA. This CDR3 contains 14 residues. V lost 5 bases and J 0 bases, leaving 11 bases between the germline ends. The CDR3 DNA reads as TGTGCCAGCAGCCAAGGGGGGGGCTCCTACGAGCAGTACTTC. It yields the protein CASSQGGGSYEQYF.

A few counts support this clonotype. The rearrangement links TRBV19 to TRBJ1-2; TRBD1 might be the D (6 bases). V lost 9 bases and J lost 1, with 12 bases in between. This CDR3 contains 13 residues. Germline CDR1 LNHDA, CDR2 SQIVND (reference sequence). The CDR3 region has the DNA TGTGCCAGCGGGGACATACTTAACTATGGCTACACCTTC. This translates into CASGDILNYGYTF. Full variable domain (remainder filled in from reference TRBV19 and TRBJ1-2): DGGITQSPKYLFRKEGQNVTLSCEQNLNHDAMYWYRQDPGQGLRLIYYSQIVNDFQKGDIAEGYSVSREKKESFPLTVTSAQKNPTAFYLCASGDILNYGYTFGSGTRLTVV.

J is TRBJ1-5 and V is TRBV3-1; 9 nucleotides align to TRBD1. This CDR3 contains 14 residues. Germline CDR1 is LGHDT and CDR2 is YNNKEL (reference sequence). Trimming removed 3 bases from V and 7 bases from J; junction bases left unmatched: 4. The CDR3 bases are TGTGCCAGCAGCCAGGGACAGGGCGGCCAGCCCCAGCATTTT. Translation gives CASSQGQGGQPQHF.

There are a few counts of this clonotype. The V gene is TRBV29-1, the J gene TRBJ2-1; 8 nucleotides match TRBD1. The CDR3 is 15 amino acids. V was pared by 6 bases and J by 3 bases, with 10 bases of the junction left unmatched. Germline V gene data show CDR1 as SQVTM and CDR2 as ANQGSEA. CDR3 nucleotides: TGCAGCGTAGGTGTTCCGGACAGGGTCTACAATGAGCAGTTCTTC. This translates into CSVGVPDRVYNEQFF.

This clonotype was seen at least ten times. V gene TRBV20-1 combines with J gene TRBJ2-3, with 9 bases matching TRBD2. Germline V CDR1 and CDR2: DFQATT, SNEGSKA (reference sequence). The CDR3 is 18 amino acids. J gave up 0 bases and V 0 bases, and 10 bases lay outside the gene matches. The CDR3 reads CSAREGPSGVSSTDTQYF. The DNA for the CDR3 is TGCAGTGCTAGAGAGGGCCCTAGCGGGGTTTCTAGCACAGATACGCAGTATTTT.

This clonotype showed up many times. This chain joins TRBV19 and TRBJ2-7; D might be TRBD1 or TRBD2, each matching 5 bases. Trimming left V 9 bases short and J 4 bases short, with 22 bases between. Germline loops: CDR1 LNHDA, CDR2 SQIVND (reference sequence). This CDR3 is built from 15 residues. This CDR3 reads CASRTGTADGYEQYF. The CDR3 nucleotides are TGTGCCAGCAGAACCGGGACCGCCGACGGATACGAGCAGTACTTC. The full variable domain, completed using reference TRBV19 and TRBJ2-7, is DGGITQSPKYLFRKEGQNVTLSCEQNLNHDAMYWYRQDPGQGLRLIYYSQIVNDFQKGDIAEGYSVSREKKESFPLTVTSAQKNPTAFYLCASRTGTADGYEQYFGPGTRLTVT.

This clonotype was observed many times. This chain joins TRBV4-2 and TRBJ1-2, with D uncertain. V was shortened by 0 bases and J by 4 bases, with 15 bases between the two germline ends. This CDR3 is 16 amino acids long. Germline V gene data show CDR1 as LGHNA and CDR2 as YNFKEQ. For the CDR3, the DNA is TGTGCCAGCAGCCAAGATGGCATAGCCGTCCCCTATGGCTACACCTTC. Amino acid sequence: CASSQDGIAVPYGYTF.

This clonotype was counted at least ten times. The V and J genes are TRBV12-3 or TRBV12-4 and TRBJ2-3; TRBD2 matches at 15 bases. V shed 7 bases and J 2 bases; nucleotides not matched to a gene: 10. CDR3 size: 18 residues. The CDR3 loop is CASTPGLAGGLFTDTQYF. The CDR3 region has the DNA TGTGCCAGCACCCCTGGACTAGCGGGGGGGCTTTTCACAGATACGCAGTATTTT.

At least ten counts were recorded for this clonotype. The J gene is TRBJ1-2, the V gene TRBV11-3, with D unresolved. The length of the CDR3 is 13 residues. Germline CDR1 reads SGHNT; CDR2 reads YENEEA. V was clipped by 4 bases and J by 4 bases, with 10 bases between them. CDR3 coding DNA: TGTGCCAGCAGCTCAGACCAGCTCTATGGCTACACCTTC. Translation gives CASSSDQLYGYTF.

This chain connects TRBV10-2 to TRBJ2-5; tentative D call: TRBD2 (6 bases). V was clipped by 0 bases and J by 3 bases, with 11 bases between them. Per the germline V gene, CDR1 is WSHSY and CDR2 is SAAADI. This CDR3 comprises 15 residues. This chain's CDR3 is CASSESAGRKETQYF. As DNA, the CDR3 is TGCGCCAGCAGTGAGTCGGCGGGACGGAAAGAGACCCAGTACTTC.